This T cell receptor beta chain originates from a study of blood T cell repertoires in COVID-19 (TCRdb year 2020). Regarding the study in general: Samples covering the acute and convalescent phases of COVID-19 were provided by collaborators in the United States, Italy and Spain. The material from the prospective study consisted of cDNA or gDNA derived from T cells, B-cell-depleted T cells, or PBMCs. The dataset comprised deeply sampled blood TCRbeta repertoires from subjects exposed to, actively infected with, or recovered from COVID-19. The repertoires were released in a freely available public database meant as a resource for research on the immune response to SARS-CoV-2. Samples came from the ongoing ImmuneRACE study (first 160 participants) plus 1,254 subjects from 6 global collaborators. A de-identified subject ID, COVID-19 status, age in years and sex were almost always included in the sample metadata. Where available, HLA class I and class II types were taken from metadata supplied by the sample provider and were not determined by assay-based typing.

Participants in the prospective study were aged about 18 to 100 years, lived in approximately 26 United States geographic areas, and enrolled through a virtual design. Cohort assignment in the prospective study relied on participant-reported clinical history from a screening survey and a study questionnaire. ImmuneRACE Cohort 3 recovered participants were defined by two consecutive negative NP/OP PCR tests, healthcare professional clearance, or symptom resolution. Each participant in the prospective study had whole blood, serum and a nasopharyngeal or oropharyngeal swab collected by mobile phlebotomists. Participants in the prospective study had the option to provide additional blood draws and questionnaires over a 2-month period. Blood samples from the prospective study were shipped frozen or at room temperature prior to DNA extraction. The research as a whole found: How much clinical and demographic metadata was included differed by source and by participant, and the metadata was provided uncurated.

Turning to this clone: It has no known antigen specificity. One base away there is no much larger clone; base qualities are not given.

TCRbeta CDR3 regions were amplified from genomic DNA using the immunoSEQ Assay, a bias-controlled multiplex PCR. The authors processed their data as follows. Within the assay, amplification of reference gene primers was used to estimate how many nucleated cells each sample contained. Sequence reads were collapsed and filtered to measure the absolute abundance of every unique TCRbeta CDR3 rearrangement. Productive Simpson clonality was computed per sample as the square root of Simpson's diversity index over productive rearrangements. TCRdb obtained this table from immuneACCESS and retained in-frame rearrangements with V and J assigned. These tables miss some clones; where compared with another copy, unresolved V genes account for less than half of the shortfall, and the remainder is unexplained. V and J calls plus clone size are reproduced from that table; the DNA served to infer D and trimming. The sample has 200,000 or so clones on record, approximately 84% of them singletons. The ten largest clonotypes hold approximately 7.9% of the sample.

Relative to germline, V is 4 bases shorter and J is 6 bases shorter, with 19 bases between their ends. Taken from cysteine to phenylalanine, the CDR3 has 16 residues. The retained sequence is limited to the CDR3, 48 bases, with the frame set at the first base. In the germline V gene (reference sequence), CDR1 corresponds to LNHDA and CDR2 to SQIVND. The receptor's source is a man aged 35 to 55 who had recovered from COVID-19. This receptor chain uses TRBV19 and TRBJ1-5; TRBD1 is a possible D gene, resting on 5 matching bases. The sequencing sample was made of PBMCs or T cells enriched from blood (not recorded which). Read as DNA, the sequence is TGTGCCAGTAGTAGAAGGACAAATCAAGTTCTTCAGCCCCAGCATTTT. Its coded protein is CASSRRTNQVLQPQHF.